Listed here are 14 T cell receptor beta chains from one sample, sequenced in a study of vaccination and CD4 T cells after COVID-19. Scientists ran DNA taken from cultured CD4+ T cells through the Oncomine TCR Beta short-read assay for sequencing. MiXCR, run by TCRdb on the PCR reads, gives a single entry per CDR3 protein. The data contain tens of thousands of distinct CDR3 sequences, 43% of them singletons. Treatment specified: roughly 10-day PBMC culture with coronavirus spike peptide pools or control peptides (ViraFEST assay). The antigens of these receptors remain unknown. Sample: CD4+ T cells from blood, cultured in vitro, taken after SARS-CoV-2 vaccination. Receptors were obtained from a human donor who had recovered from COVID-19.

This clonotype was seen a handful of times. The CDR3 coding sequence is TGTGCCAGCAGCCCGGGGGACCCGGGCACTGAAGCTTTCTTT. The encoded protein is CASSPGDPGTEAFF. The chain has TRBV7-9 and TRBJ1-1; D possibly corresponds to TRBD1 (5 bases). Germline CDR1 reads SEHNR; CDR2 reads FQNEAQ (reference sequence). The V end was cut by 5 bases, the J end by 4 bases, with 14 bases between. This CDR3 region has 14 residues. The full variable domain, its missing parts supplied by reference TRBV7-9 and TRBJ1-1, is DTGVSQNPRHKITKRGQNVTFRCDPISEHNRLYWYRQTLGQGPEFLTYFQNEAQLEKSRLLSDRFSAERPKGSFSTLEIQRTEQGDSAMYLCASSPGDPGTEAFFGQGTRLTVV.

CDR3 residues: CASSRRTSGRGTGELFF. DNA of the CDR3: TGTGCCAGCAGCCGCCGGACTAGCGGGAGGGGCACCGGGGAGCTGTTTTTT. This chain joins TRBV7-2 and TRBJ2-2, with 15 bases matching TRBD2. The CDR3 runs 17 residues. Germline CDR1 SGHTA, CDR2 FQGNSA. The V gene end was trimmed by 5 bases and the J gene end by 4 bases; junction bases not matched to a gene: 5.

This clonotype was seen a few times. The chain employs TRBV21-1 and TRBJ1-5. TRBV21-1 is a pseudogene. This CDR3 has 11 residues. CDR3 amino acids: CAACVRRAQHF. The DNA of the CDR3 is TGTGCCGCATGCGTTAGGAGAGCCCAGCATTTT.

In this sample, this clonotype turned up a few times. This CDR3 reads CASSLEAGSGSPLHF. CDR3 in DNA: TGTGCCAGCAGCTTAGAGGCAGGGAGCGGTTCACCCCTCCACTTT. The chain uses TRBV7-9 and TRBJ1-6, with D possibly TRBD1 on 5 matching bases. Trimming removed 1 base from V and 9 bases from J, with 13 bases in between. This CDR3 contains 15 residues. Germline lookup yields CDR1 SEHNR and CDR2 FQNEAQ (reference sequence).

About this clonotype: No conserved phenylalanine or tryptophan is present at the end of the CDR3, so a read error is the likely explanation. This CDR3 reads CASSSPGRGADTQYY. DNA of the CDR3: TGTGCCAGCAGCTCACCAGGCCGGGGGGCAGATACGCAGTATTAT. V usage is TRBV7-9 and J usage is TRBJ2-3; 7 bases fit TRBD2. The CDR3 runs to 15 residues. The germline V gene encodes CDR1 SEHNR and CDR2 FQNEAQ (reference sequence). V gave up 4 bases and J gave up 4 bases; unmatched junction bases: 8.

This clonotype came up a few times. This chain connects TRBV6-2 or TRBV6-3 to TRBJ1-5; D call uncertain. Trimming removed 8 bases at V and 0 bases at J, with 11 bases between. CDR3 size: 14 residues. Germline V gene sequence: CDR1 MNHEY, CDR2 SVGEGT. The CDR3, as DNA: TGTGCCAGCTCCAGGCATTATAGCAATCAGCCCCAGCATTTT. This codes for CASSRHYSNQPQHF.

The genes are TRBV5-4 and TRBJ2-7; TRBD2 might be the D (6 bases). CDR1 and CDR2 (germline): SGHNT, YYREEE (reference sequence). V lost 4 bases and J lost 1, with 6 bases in between. The length of the CDR3 is 12 residues. CDR3 sequence (DNA): TGTGCCAGCAGCGCGGGATCCTACGAGCAGTACTTC. Protein: CASSAGSYEQYF.

This clonotype appeared a few times. This chain links TRBV20-1 with TRBJ2-7; D is uncertain. V lost 3 bases and J lost 0, with 12 bases in between. The CDR3 is 14 amino acids. The germline V gene has CDR1 DFQATT and CDR2 SNEGSKA (reference sequence). CDR3 sequence reads: CSASPPEYSYEQYF. CDR3 nucleotides: TGCAGTGCTAGTCCACCCGAATACTCCTACGAGCAGTACTTC.

This chain links TRBV7-9 with TRBJ1-2; unclear D gene. CDR1 is SEHNR, CDR2 FQNEAQ, per germline (reference sequence). Trimming stripped 2 bases from V and 4 bases from J, with 8 bases between. The CDR3 is made up of 13 amino acids. The CDR3 protein is CASSLTGSYGYTF. In DNA form, the CDR3 reads TGTGCCAGCAGCTTAACGGGGAGCTATGGCTACACCTTC.

This clonotype occurred a few times. The gene calls are TRBV2 and TRBJ1-1, with a weak D call TRBD1 (6 bases). The CDR3 consists of 14 residues. Germline CDR1 reads SNHLY; CDR2 reads FYNNEI. Trimming stripped 4 bases from V and 6 bases from J, with 15 bases between. CDR3 in DNA: TGTGCCAGCAGTGTATCGGGGGCGTGGGCTGAAGCTTTCTTT. Its protein product is CASSVSGAWAEAFF.

The chain is built from TRBV20-1 and TRBJ2-1; 7 bases fit TRBD2. The germline CDR1 and CDR2 sequences are DFQATT and SNEGSKA (reference sequence). Trimming cost V 5 bases and J 10 bases; bases outside gene matches: 23. The CDR3 loop spans 17 amino acids. CDR3 residues: CSALLPRSSGSLREQFF. CDR3 nucleotides: TGCAGTGCTTTACTCCCTCGGAGTAGCGGGTCCCTGAGGGAGCAGTTCTTC.

This clonotype has a handful of counts. The genes are TRBV20-1 and TRBJ2-7, with D hard to call. The CDR3 is 12 residues long. V was trimmed by 3 bases and J by 0 bases, leaving 6 bases between them. Germline values: CDR1 DFQATT, CDR2 SNEGSKA (reference sequence). CDR3 DNA: TGCAGTGCTAGTGTTCGCTCCTACGAGCAGTACTTC. Its protein is CSASVRSYEQYF.

The J gene is TRBJ1-1, the V gene TRBV7-2, with 7 positions matching TRBD1. Germline V gene lookup returns CDR1 SGHTA and CDR2 FQGNSA. CDR3 length: 13 amino acids. V shed 1 base and J 4 bases; nucleotides not matched to a gene: 0. This chain's CDR3 is CASSLDRGTEAFF. The CDR3 region has the DNA TGTGCCAGCAGCTTAGACAGGGGCACTGAAGCTTTCTTT.

This clonotype has only a few counts. V is TRBV28 and J is TRBJ2-1; no firm D call. Trimming removed 7 bases from V and 7 bases from J, with 14 bases in between. CDR1 is MDHEN and CDR2 is SYDVKM in the germline V gene. The CDR3 consists of 13 residues. CDR3 amino acids: CASTTIHRNEQFF. The CDR3 bases are TGTGCCAGCACCACTATACACCGTAATGAGCAGTTCTTC.